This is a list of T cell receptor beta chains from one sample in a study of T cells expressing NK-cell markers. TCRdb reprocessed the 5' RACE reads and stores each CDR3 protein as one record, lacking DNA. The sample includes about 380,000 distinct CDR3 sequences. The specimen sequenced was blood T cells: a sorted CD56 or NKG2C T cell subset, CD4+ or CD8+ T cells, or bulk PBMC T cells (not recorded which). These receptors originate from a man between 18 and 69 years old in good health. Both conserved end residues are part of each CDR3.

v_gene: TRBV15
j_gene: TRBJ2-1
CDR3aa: CATSTRRAPAGNEQFF

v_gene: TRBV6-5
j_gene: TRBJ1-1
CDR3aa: CASSYDGLMNTEAFF

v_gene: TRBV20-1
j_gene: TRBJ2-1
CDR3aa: CSASLQTNEQFF

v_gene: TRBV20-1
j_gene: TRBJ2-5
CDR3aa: CSAHGGGSQETQYF

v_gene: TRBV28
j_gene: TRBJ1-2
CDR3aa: CASSTAGLYGYTF

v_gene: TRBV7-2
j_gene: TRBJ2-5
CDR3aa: CASSLAGALSETQYF

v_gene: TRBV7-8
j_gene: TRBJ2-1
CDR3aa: CASSPRGLYEQFF

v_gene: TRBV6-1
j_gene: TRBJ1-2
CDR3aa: CASSPLGQGLNYGYTF

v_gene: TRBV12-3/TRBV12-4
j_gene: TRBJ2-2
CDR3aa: CASSPPVAGPFTGELFF

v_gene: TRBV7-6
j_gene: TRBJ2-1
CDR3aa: CASHYPMPGTYNEQFF

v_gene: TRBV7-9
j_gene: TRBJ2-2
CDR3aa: CASSKGLAGVDGELFF

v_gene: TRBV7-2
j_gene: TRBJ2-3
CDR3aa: CASSFLALATSTDTQYF

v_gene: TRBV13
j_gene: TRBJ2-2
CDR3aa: CASSLYTGAAGELFF

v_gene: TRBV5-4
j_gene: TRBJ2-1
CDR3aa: CASSLTVGNEQFF

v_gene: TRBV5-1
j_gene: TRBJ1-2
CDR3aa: CASRQAQGAGYGYTF

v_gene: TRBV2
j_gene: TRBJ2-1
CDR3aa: CASSEHPLSYNEQFF

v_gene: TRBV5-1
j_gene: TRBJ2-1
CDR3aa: CASSSPTHGQFF

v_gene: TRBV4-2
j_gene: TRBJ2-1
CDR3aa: CASSVVHRGYEQFF

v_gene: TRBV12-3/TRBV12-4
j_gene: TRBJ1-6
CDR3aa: CASRRASTYNSPLHF

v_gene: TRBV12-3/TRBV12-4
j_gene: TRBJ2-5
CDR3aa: CASSFITSGGQETQYF

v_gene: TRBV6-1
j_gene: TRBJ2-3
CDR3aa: CASRLTGTSGDTQYF

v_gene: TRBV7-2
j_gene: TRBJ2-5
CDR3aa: CASSLASRERPLSETQYF

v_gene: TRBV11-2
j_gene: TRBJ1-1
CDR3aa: CASTPQWGVRSEAFF

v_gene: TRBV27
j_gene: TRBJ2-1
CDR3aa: CASSTSGGYYNEQFF

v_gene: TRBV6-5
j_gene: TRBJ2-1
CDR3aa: CASSYGTGAGGRNEQFF

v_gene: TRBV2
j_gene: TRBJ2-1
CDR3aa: CASSAGVRGPGITYNEQFF

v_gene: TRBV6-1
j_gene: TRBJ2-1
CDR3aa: CASRMTGGGSYNEQFF

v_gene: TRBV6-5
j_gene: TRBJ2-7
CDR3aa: CASKEVVAGSYEQYF

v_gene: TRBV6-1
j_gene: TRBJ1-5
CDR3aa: CASSESSYQPQHF

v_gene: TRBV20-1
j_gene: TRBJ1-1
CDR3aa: CSVPRGSEAFF

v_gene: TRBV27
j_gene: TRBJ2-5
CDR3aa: CASSLNGGPWETQYF